One sample yielded the 2 T cell receptor beta chains listed below, sequenced in a study of tumor-infiltrating lymphocytes in primary liver carcinoma. Unsorted whole blood yielded blood RNA, and germline DNA was extracted as well. TCR beta cDNA was prepared out of roughly 0.45 ug total RNA by means of a constant-region primer. Slightly modified ARM-PCR with three nested multiplex PCR rounds yielded TCR beta libraries. Both of the initial two PCR rounds ran for nine to ten cycles and employed TRBV1-TRBV30 forward primers alongside a C-beta reverse primer. TCRdb fed the multiplex PCR reads into MiXCR, producing one record per CDR3 protein. The data hold about 200,000 distinct CDR3 sequences, with about 61% observed a single time. The sequenced material came from peripheral blood. The origin of the receptors is a woman aged 55 to 70 with primary liver carcinoma and hepatitis B virus infection.

For this clonotype: This sequence may be a read error, since a much larger clone differs from it by one base. DNA for the CDR3: TGTGCCAGGAGCGCTTGGGACAGGCGGGTCTGGGGGCAGTACTTC. Its translation: CARSAWDRRVWGQYF. The gene calls are TRBV13 and TRBJ2-7; 8 bases align to TRBD1. The junction had 19 bases not matched to a gene; V was cut back by 9 bases and J by 9 bases. CDR1 and CDR2 from the germline V gene are PRHDT and FYEKMQ (reference sequence). The CDR3 length is 15 residues.

DNA of the CDR3: TGTGCCAGCAGCGTAGGGACATTGGGGAATTCACCCCTCCACTTT. Translation gives CASSVGTLGNSPLHF. V gene TRBV9 combines with J gene TRBJ1-6; maybe TRBD1 (5 bases). V gave up 0 bases and J gave up 7 bases, with 11 bases separating them. Germline V gene sequence: CDR1 SGDLS, CDR2 YYNGEE. CDR3 size: 15 residues.